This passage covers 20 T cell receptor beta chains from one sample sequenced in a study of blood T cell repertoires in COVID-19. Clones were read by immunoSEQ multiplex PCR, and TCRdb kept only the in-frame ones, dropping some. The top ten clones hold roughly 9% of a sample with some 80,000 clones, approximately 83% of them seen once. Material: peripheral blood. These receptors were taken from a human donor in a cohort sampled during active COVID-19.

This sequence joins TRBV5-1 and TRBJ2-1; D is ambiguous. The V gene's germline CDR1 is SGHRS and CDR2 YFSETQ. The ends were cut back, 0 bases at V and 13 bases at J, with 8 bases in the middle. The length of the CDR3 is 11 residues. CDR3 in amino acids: CASSLESLQFF. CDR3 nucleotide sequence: TGCGCCAGCAGCTTGGAAAGCCTACAGTTCTTC. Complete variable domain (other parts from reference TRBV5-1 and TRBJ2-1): KAGVTQTPRYLIKTRGQQVTLSCSPISGHRSVSWYQQTPGQGLQFLFEYFSETQRNKGNFPGRFSGRQFSNSRSEMNVSTLELGDSALYLCASSLESLQFFGPGTRLTVL.

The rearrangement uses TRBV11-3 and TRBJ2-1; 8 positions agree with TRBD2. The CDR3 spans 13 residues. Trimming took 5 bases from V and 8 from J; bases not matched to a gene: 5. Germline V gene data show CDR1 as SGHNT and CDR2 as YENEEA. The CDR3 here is CASSPAGEHEQFF. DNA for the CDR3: TGTGCCAGCAGCCCAGCGGGAGAACATGAGCAGTTCTTC.

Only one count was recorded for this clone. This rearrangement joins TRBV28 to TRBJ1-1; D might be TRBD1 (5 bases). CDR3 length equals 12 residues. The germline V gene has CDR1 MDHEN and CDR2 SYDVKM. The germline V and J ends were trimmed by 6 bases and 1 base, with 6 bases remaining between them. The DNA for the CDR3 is TGTGCCAGCAGCGACAGGAACACTGAAGCTTTCTTT. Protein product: CASSDRNTEAFF.

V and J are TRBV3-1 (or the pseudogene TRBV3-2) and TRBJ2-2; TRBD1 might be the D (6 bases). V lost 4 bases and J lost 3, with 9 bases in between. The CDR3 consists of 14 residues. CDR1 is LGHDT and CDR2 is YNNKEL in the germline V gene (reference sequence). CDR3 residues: CASSPGQYTGELFF. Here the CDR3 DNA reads TGTGCCAGCAGCCCCGGACAGTACACCGGGGAGCTGTTTTTT.

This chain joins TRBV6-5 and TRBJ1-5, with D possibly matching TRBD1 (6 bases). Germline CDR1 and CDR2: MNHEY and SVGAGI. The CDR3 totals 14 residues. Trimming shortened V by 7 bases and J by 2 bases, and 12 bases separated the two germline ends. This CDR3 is CASTEQGRNQPQHF. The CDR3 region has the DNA TGTGCCAGCACGGAACAGGGTCGCAATCAGCCCCAGCATTTT.

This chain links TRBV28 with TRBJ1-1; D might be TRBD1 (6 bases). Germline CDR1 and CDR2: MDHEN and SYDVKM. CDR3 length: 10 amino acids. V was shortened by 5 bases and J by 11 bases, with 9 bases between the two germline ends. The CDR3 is CASSGRGAFF. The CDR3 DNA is TGTGCCAGCAGTGGTAGGGGGGCTTTCTTT.

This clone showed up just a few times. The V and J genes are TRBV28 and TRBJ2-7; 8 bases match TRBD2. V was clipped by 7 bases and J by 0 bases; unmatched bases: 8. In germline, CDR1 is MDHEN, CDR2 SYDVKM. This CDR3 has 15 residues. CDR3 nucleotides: TGTGCCAGCACCGCCCTCGGGGGGGACTCCTACGAGCAGTACTTC. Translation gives CASTALGGDSYEQYF.

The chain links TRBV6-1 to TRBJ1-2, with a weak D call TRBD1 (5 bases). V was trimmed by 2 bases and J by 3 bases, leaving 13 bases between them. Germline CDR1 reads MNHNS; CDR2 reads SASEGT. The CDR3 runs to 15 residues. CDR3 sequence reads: CASSENLREYYGYTF. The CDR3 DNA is TGTGCCAGCAGTGAAAATCTCAGGGAATACTATGGCTACACCTTC.

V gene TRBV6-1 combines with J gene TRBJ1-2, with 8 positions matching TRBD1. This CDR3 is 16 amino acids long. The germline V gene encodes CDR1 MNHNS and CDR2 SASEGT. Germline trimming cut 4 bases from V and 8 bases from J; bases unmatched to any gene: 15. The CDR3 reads CASSGWTGRGGGGYTF. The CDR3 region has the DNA TGTGCCAGCAGTGGATGGACAGGGAGAGGCGGAGGCGGCTACACCTTC.

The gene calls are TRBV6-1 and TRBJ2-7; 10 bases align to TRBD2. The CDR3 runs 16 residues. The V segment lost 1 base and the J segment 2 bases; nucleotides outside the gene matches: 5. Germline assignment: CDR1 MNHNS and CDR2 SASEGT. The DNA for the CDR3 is TGTGCCAGCAGTGAAGTCCTAGCGGGAGCGGCCTACGAGCAGTACTTC. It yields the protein CASSEVLAGAAYEQYF.

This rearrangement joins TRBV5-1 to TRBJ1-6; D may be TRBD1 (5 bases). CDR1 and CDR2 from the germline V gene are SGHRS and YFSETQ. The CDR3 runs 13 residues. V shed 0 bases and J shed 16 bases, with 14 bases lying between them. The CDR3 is CASSLVTDNKLHF. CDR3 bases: TGCGCCAGCAGCTTGGTGACGGACAACAAGCTCCACTTT.

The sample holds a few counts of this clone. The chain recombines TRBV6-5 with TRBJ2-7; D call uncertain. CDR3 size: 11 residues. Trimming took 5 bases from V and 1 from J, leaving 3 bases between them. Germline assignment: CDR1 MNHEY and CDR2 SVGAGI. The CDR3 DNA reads TGTGCCAGCAGTATATCCTACGAGCAGTACTTC. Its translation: CASSISYEQYF.

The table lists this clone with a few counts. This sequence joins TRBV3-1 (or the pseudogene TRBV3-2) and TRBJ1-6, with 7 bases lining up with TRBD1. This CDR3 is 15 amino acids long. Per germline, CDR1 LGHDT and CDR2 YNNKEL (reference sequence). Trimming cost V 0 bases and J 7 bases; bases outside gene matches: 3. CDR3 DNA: TGTGCCAGCAGCCAAGACAGGGGGTCGAATTCACCCCTCCACTTT. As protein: CASSQDRGSNSPLHF.

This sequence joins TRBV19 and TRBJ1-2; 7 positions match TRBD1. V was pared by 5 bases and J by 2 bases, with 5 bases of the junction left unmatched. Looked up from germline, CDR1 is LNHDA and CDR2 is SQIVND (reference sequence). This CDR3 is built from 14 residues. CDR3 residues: CASSLRGRNYGYTF. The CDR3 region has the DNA TGTGCCAGTAGTTTGAGGGGGCGCAACTATGGCTACACCTTC.

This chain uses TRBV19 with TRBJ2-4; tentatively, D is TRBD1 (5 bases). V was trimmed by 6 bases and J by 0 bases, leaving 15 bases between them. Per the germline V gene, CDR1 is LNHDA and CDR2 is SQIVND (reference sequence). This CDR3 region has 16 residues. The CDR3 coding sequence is TGTGCCAGTAGCAAAGGACAAACTCTAGCCAAAAACATTCAGTACTTC. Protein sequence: CASSKGQTLAKNIQYF. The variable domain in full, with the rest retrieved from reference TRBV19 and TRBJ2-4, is DGGITQSPKYLFRKEGQNVTLSCEQNLNHDAMYWYRQDPGQGLRLIYYSQIVNDFQKGDIAEGYSVSREKKESFPLTVTSAQKNPTAFYLCASSKGQTLAKNIQYFGAGTRLSVL.

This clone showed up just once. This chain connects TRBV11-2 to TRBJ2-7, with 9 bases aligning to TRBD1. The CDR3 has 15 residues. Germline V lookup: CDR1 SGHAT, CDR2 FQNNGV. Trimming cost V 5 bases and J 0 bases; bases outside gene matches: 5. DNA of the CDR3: TGTGCCAGCAGCCGGGGACAGGGTGGCTCCTACGAGCAGTACTTC. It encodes CASSRGQGGSYEQYF. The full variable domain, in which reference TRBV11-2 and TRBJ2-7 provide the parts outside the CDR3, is EAGVAQSPRYKIIEKRQSVAFWCNPISGHATLYWYQQILGQGPKLLIQFQNNGVVDDSQLPKDRFSAERLKGVDSTLKIQPAKLEDSAVYLCASSRGQGGSYEQYFGPGTRLTVT.

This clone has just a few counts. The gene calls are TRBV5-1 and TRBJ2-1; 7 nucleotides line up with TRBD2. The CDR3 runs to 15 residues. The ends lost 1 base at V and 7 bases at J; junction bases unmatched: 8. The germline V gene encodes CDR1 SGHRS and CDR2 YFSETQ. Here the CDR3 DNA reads TGCGCCAGCAGCTTGAGCGCGGGAGATGTGAATGAGCAGTTCTTC. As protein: CASSLSAGDVNEQFF.

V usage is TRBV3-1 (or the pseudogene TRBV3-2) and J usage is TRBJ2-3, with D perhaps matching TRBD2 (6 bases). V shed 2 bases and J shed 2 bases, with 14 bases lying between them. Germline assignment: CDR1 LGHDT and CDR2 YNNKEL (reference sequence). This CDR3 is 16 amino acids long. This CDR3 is CASSQSTGVLTDTQYF. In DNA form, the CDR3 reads TGTGCCAGCAGCCAATCTACGGGGGTACTCACAGATACGCAGTATTTT.

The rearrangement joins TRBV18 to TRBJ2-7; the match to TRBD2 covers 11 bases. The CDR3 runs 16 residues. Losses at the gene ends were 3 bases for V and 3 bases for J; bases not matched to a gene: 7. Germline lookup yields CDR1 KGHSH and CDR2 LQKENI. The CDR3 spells CASSPLSGLAVYEQYF. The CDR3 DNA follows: TGTGCCAGCTCACCGCTCTCGGGACTAGCGGTCTACGAGCAGTACTTC.

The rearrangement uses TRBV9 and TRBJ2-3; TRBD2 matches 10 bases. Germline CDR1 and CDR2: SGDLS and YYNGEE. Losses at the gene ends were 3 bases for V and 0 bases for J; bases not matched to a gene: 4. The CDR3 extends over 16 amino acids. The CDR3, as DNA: TGTGCCAGCAGCGCAGGACTAGCGGTTAGCACAGATACGCAGTATTTT. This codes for CASSAGLAVSTDTQYF.